This is a list of T cell receptor beta chains from one sample in a study of cytomegalovirus exposure and HLA in healthy donors. The assay was immunoSEQ multiplex PCR, and TCRdb's table has in-frame clones only and misses some. The data show about 200,000 clones, with about 88% seen just once and around 0.3% held by the top ten. The sequencing input was PBMCs. These receptor sequences come from a woman in her twenties or thirties in good health and CMV-seronegative. CDR3s include the opening cysteine and the closing phenylalanine or tryptophan. Rows may omit the clone size; those that give it use once, few, many or a size class.

>.|TRBV29-1
CSVEVPLLQETQYF
>.|TRBV30
CAWSPWDRGNTEAFF
>.|TRBV6-6
CASSQGVVAKNIQYF
>.|TRBV5-1
CATRRDSGSSTDTQYF
>.|TRBV27
CASSLSGNNQPQHF
>.|TRBV6-6
CASQDQVDTQYF
>.|TRBV6-6
CASSQDRILETQYF
>few|TRBV14
CASSQGLAVYEQYF
>.|TRBV13
CASSPWTGRQGNNEQFF
>.|TRBV6-6
CASSYSGGGGRYEQYF
>once|TRBV28
CASGHRGPSYEQYF
>.|TRBV19
CASSHQLAGEDEQYF
>.|TRBV28
CASSAPAADEQYF
>.|TRBV14
CASKFSGRVGNEQFF
>.|TRBV27
CASSFTGGNGYTF
>.|TRBV6-1
CASREGERIGELFF
>once|TRBV29-1
CSVEDGTSGLYEQYF
>once|TRBV28
CASSLLAGSYEQYF
>.|TRBV15
CATSREASGSGRQETQYF
>.|TRBV19
CASSTSGRVDTQYF
>.|TRBV7-2
CASSLGPGGRAYEQYF
>few|TRBV25-1
CASSVRGEQYF
>few|TRBV11-2
CASSTSGSYNEQFF
>.|TRBV5-4
CASSFVRDPSPDGYTF
>.|TRBV4-1
CASSQGGAGLREQYF
>.|TRBV7-9
CASSVNEQYF
>.|TRBV5-4
CASSQVGGAGDTQYF
>.|TRBV6-1
CASSVFSRQGLHEQYF
>.|TRBV15
CATSRGEGGYTF
>.|TRBV7-9
CASVMELNTEAFF
>once|TRBV9
CASSVGGGPYQETQYF